What follows are 24 T cell receptor beta chains derived from one specimen sequenced in a study of cytomegalovirus exposure and HLA in healthy donors. Researchers ran the PCR with 60 Vbeta and 13 Jbeta primers. The repertoire was sequenced with immunoSEQ multiplex PCR; TCRdb's copy has only in-frame clones and lacks some. Among 110,000 to 150,000 clones listed, approximately 68% were seen once. Material: PBMCs. These receptors all come from a man aged 60-69 years in good health and CMV-seronegative.

The chain uses TRBV6-5 and TRBJ2-1; 12 bases agree with TRBD2. This CDR3 contains 15 residues. V gave up 2 bases and J gave up 5 bases; unmatched junction bases: 1. Germline assignment: CDR1 MNHEY and CDR2 SVGAGI. CDR3 in amino acids: CASSYLAGGDNEQFF. DNA for the CDR3: TGTGCCAGCAGTTACCTAGCGGGAGGGGACAATGAGCAGTTCTTC.

This clone was picked up one time. The gene calls are TRBV5-4 and TRBJ2-4; possibly TRBD1 for D (6 bases). V lost 0 bases and J 1 base, leaving 8 bases between the germline ends. This CDR3 has 15 residues. Germline-derived CDR1 and CDR2 are SGHNT and YYREEE (reference sequence). The CDR3, as DNA: TGTGCCAGCAGCTTGGGGCAGGGGGCCAAAAACATTCAGTACTTC. This encodes CASSLGQGAKNIQYF.

The chain couples TRBV2 to TRBJ2-6; TRBD1 agrees at 8 bases. Germline CDR1 is SNHLY and CDR2 is FYNNEI. The CDR3 runs 16 residues. V lost 8 bases to trimming and J lost 2 bases; unmatched junction nucleotides: 8. The CDR3 loop is CASATGVLAGANVLTF. CDR3 in DNA: TGTGCCAGCGCGACAGGGGTCCTGGCTGGGGCCAACGTCCTGACTTTC.

The chain employs TRBV11-2 and TRBJ2-1, with D tentatively TRBD1 (5 bases). This CDR3 has 13 amino acids. Trimming removed 5 bases at V and 1 base at J, with 6 bases between. The germline CDR1 and CDR2 sequences are SGHAT and FQNNGV. CDR3 DNA: TGTGCCAGCAGCCCAGGGTCCTACAATGAGCAGTTCTTC. Protein: CASSPGSYNEQFF.

The gene calls are TRBV29-1 and TRBJ2-2; TRBD1 aligns across 7 bases. This CDR3 spans 13 amino acids. The ends lost 3 bases at V and 6 bases at J; junction bases unmatched: 4. The germline gives CDR1 SQVTM, CDR2 ANQGSEA. In DNA form, the CDR3 reads TGCAGCGTTGAGAGGGGGCGGGCCGGGGAGCTGTTTTTT. It specifies CSVERGRAGELFF.

This clone was recorded once. The chain employs TRBV30 and TRBJ2-3; perhaps TRBD2 as D (6 bases). CDR1 and CDR2 from the germline V gene are GTSNPN and SVGIG (reference sequence). V shed 2 bases and J shed 0 bases, with 9 bases lying between them. The CDR3 is made up of 14 amino acids. For the CDR3, the DNA is TGTGCCTGGAGTAAGGGACTTAGCACAGATACGCAGTATTTT. Translation: CAWSKGLSTDTQYF.

This rearrangement joins TRBV28 to TRBJ1-5; weak D call: TRBD1 (5 bases). Germline V gene sequence: CDR1 MDHEN, CDR2 SYDVKM. CDR3 length: 15 amino acids. Trimming took off 5 bases at V and 4 bases at J, with 15 bases between the two ends. The CDR3 spells CASSLPPRQNQPQHF. CDR3 DNA: TGTGCCAGCAGTCTCCCTCCTCGACAGAATCAGCCCCAGCATTTT.

CDR3 bases: TGTGCCAGCATTGGGACAGGTGAAGCTTTCTTT. Translated: CASIGTGEAFF. The gene calls are TRBV28 and TRBJ1-1; TRBD1 matches at 8 bases. This CDR3 contains 11 residues. V dropped 7 bases and J dropped 7; count of bases not matched to a gene: 2. Per germline, CDR1 MDHEN and CDR2 SYDVKM. Full variable domain (outside the CDR3, taken from reference TRBV28 and TRBJ1-1): DVKVTQSSRYLVKRTGEKVFLECVQDMDHENMFWYRQDPGLGLRLIYFSYDVKMKEKGDIPEGYSVSREKKERFSLILESASTNQTSMYLCASIGTGEAFFGQGTRLTVV.

J is TRBJ1-5 and V is TRBV29-1; the D gene is possibly TRBD1 (6 bases). With 0 bases removed from V and 3 bases from J, the gap between germline ends came to 15 bases. The CDR3 contains 16 residues. Germline CDR1 is SQVTM and CDR2 is ANQGSEA. DNA for the CDR3: TGCAGCGTTGAAGATCGGGGAACAGGGTTCAATCAGCCCCAGCATTTT. Protein sequence: CSVEDRGTGFNQPQHF. The variable domain in full, with the rest retrieved from reference TRBV29-1 and TRBJ1-5, is SAVISQKPSRDICQRGTSLTIQCQVDSQVTMMFWYRQQPGQSLTLIATANQGSEATYESGFVIDKFPISRPNLTFSTLTVSNMSPEDSSIYLCSVEDRGTGFNQPQHFGDGTRLSIL.

This chain connects TRBV9 to TRBJ2-3, with 12 nucleotides matching TRBD2. The J segment lost 2 bases and the V segment lost 3 bases, leaving 1 base of the junction unmatched. The germline gives CDR1 SGDLS, CDR2 YYNGEE. This CDR3 comprises 15 residues. CDR3 region: CASSASGRATDTQYF. Here the CDR3 DNA reads TGTGCCAGCAGCGCTAGCGGGAGGGCCACAGATACGCAGTATTTT. Full variable domain (outside the CDR3, taken from reference TRBV9 and TRBJ2-3): DSGVTQTPKHLITATGQRVTLRCSPRSGDLSVYWYQQSLDQGLQFLIQYYNGEERAKGNILERFSAQQFPDLHSELNLSSLELGDSALYFCASSASGRATDTQYFGPGTRLTVL.

The chain's CDR3 is CASSIPVQVRAEQFF. CDR3 bases: TGTGCCAGTAGTATCCCGGTGCAGGTGAGGGCTGAGCAGTTCTTC. This rearrangement joins TRBV19 to TRBJ2-1; a weak D match, TRBD2 (5 bases). The V and J ends lost 3 bases and 9 bases respectively, with 18 bases between them. CDR3 length equals 15 residues. Germline loops: CDR1 LNHDA, CDR2 SQIVND (reference sequence).

V is TRBV29-1 and J is TRBJ1-3; D is unresolved. The V end lost 6 bases, the J end lost 1 base, and 13 bases lay between the germline ends. This CDR3 spans 14 amino acids. The germline gives CDR1 SQVTM, CDR2 ANQGSEA. Here the CDR3 reads CSVSAVGSGNTIYF. DNA of the CDR3: TGCAGCGTGTCCGCGGTCGGATCTGGAAACACCATATATTTT.

This clone was found a few times. The CDR3 region is CASSPPTGTYEQYF. The CDR3 region has the DNA TGTGCCAGCTCACCACCGACAGGGACCTACGAGCAGTACTTC. V and J are TRBV18 and TRBJ2-7; TRBD1 matches 7 bases. The germline gives CDR1 KGHSH, CDR2 LQKENI. V lost 0 bases, J lost 2 bases, and 1 base stayed unmatched. The CDR3 is 14 residues long.

Note on this clone: Other DNA sequences in this sample translate to the same CDR3. The rearrangement links TRBV7-9 to TRBJ1-1; tentatively, D is TRBD1 (5 bases). The germline V gene has CDR1 SEHNR and CDR2 FQNEAQ (reference sequence). This CDR3 is built from 14 residues. Trimming left V 5 bases short and J 3 bases short, with 13 bases between. Written as DNA, the CDR3 is TGTGCCAGCAGCCCTCAGGGAGGGGACACTGAAGCTTTCTTT. The encoded protein is CASSPQGGDTEAFF.

The CDR3: CASNPSLGEETQYF. The CDR3 DNA reads TGCGCCAGCAACCCTTCTCTGGGAGAAGAGACCCAGTACTTC. This chain uses TRBV5-1 with TRBJ2-5; possible D gene TRBD2, 5 bases. V lost 6 bases to trimming and J lost 3 bases, with 15 bases between them. CDR1 is SGHRS and CDR2 is YFSETQ in the germline V gene. The CDR3 loop spans 14 amino acids.

The rearrangement uses TRBV4-1 and TRBJ2-7, with 12 nucleotides matching TRBD2. Germline V lookup: CDR1 MGHRA, CDR2 YSYEKL. This CDR3 has 17 residues. V shed 4 bases and J 5 bases; nucleotides not matched to a gene: 12. CDR3: CASSPTLAGGPSHEQYF. In DNA form, the CDR3 reads TGCGCCAGCAGCCCGACCCTAGCGGGAGGGCCGTCCCACGAGCAGTACTTC.

This clone was picked up a small number of times. This chain joins TRBV18 and TRBJ2-5; D might be TRBD2 (6 bases). This CDR3 is 14 amino acids long. The ends were cut back, 0 bases at V and 5 bases at J, with 10 bases in the middle. The germline gives CDR1 KGHSH, CDR2 LQKENI. The chain's CDR3 is CASSPPTGAETQYF. The CDR3 DNA reads TGTGCCAGCTCACCACCGACGGGAGCGGAGACCCAGTACTTC.

This clone was counted a few times. The chain's CDR3 is CASSLIAGNRAGELFF. The CDR3 DNA follows: TGTGCCAGCAGTTTAATCGCAGGGAACAGAGCCGGGGAGCTGTTTTTT. The chain recombines TRBV6-5 with TRBJ2-2, with D possibly TRBD1 on 5 matching bases. Germline V gene sequence: CDR1 MNHEY, CDR2 SVGAGI. This CDR3 has 16 residues. Trimming pared 4 bases from V and 6 bases from J, leaving 18 bases between.

This chain joins TRBV5-4 and TRBJ2-1, with 8 positions matching TRBD2. CDR1 is SGHNT and CDR2 is YYREEE in the germline V gene (reference sequence). Unmatched junction bases numbered 7, after V lost 1 base and J lost 7 bases. The CDR3 runs to 15 residues. The CDR3 DNA follows: TGTGCCAGCAGCTTGACCGGGAGGGCCGGAAATGAGCAGTTCTTC. Translated, it gives CASSLTGRAGNEQFF.

This chain connects TRBV6-5 to TRBJ2-4, with D possibly being TRBD1 (6 bases). The CDR3 runs 14 residues. Germline CDR1 and CDR2: MNHEY and SVGAGI. Trimming took 6 bases from V and 1 from J, leaving 10 bases between them. CDR3 amino acids: CASSSDRAKNIQYF. In DNA, the CDR3 is TGTGCCAGCAGCTCCGACAGGGCCAAAAACATTCAGTACTTC.

V and J are TRBV19 and TRBJ2-2; 11 nucleotides agree with TRBD2. The CDR3 length is 19 residues. The trim removed 3 bases at V and 1 base at J, leaving 10 bases unmatched. Germline values: CDR1 LNHDA, CDR2 SQIVND (reference sequence). The CDR3 nucleotides are TGTGCCAGTAGTATTCCGGGACTAGCGGTTTTTTTGAACACCGGGGAGCTGTTTTTT. Translating gives CASSIPGLAVFLNTGELFF.

The rearrangement uses TRBV5-3 and TRBJ2-1; TRBD2 agrees at 7 bases. TRBV5-3 is an ORF, and what it does is uncertain. V dropped 6 bases and J dropped 8; count of bases not matched to a gene: 17. The CDR3 extends over 16 amino acids. CDR3 in amino acids: CARMGGGLYLLDEQFF. CDR3 DNA sequence: TGTGCCAGAATGGGGGGGGGACTCTACCTACTGGATGAGCAGTTCTTC.

J is TRBJ2-1 and V is TRBV30; a weak D match, TRBD2 (6 bases). The CDR3 loop spans 12 amino acids. V was shortened by 5 bases and J by 8 bases, with 13 bases between the two germline ends. CDR1 and CDR2 from the germline V gene are GTSNPN and SVGIG (reference sequence). The CDR3 loop is CAWGQGGDEQFF. As DNA, the CDR3 is TGTGCCTGGGGGCAGGGAGGCGATGAGCAGTTCTTC.

The gene calls are TRBV10-3 and TRBJ1-1, with 10 nucleotides matching TRBD1. The length of the CDR3 is 17 residues. Per the germline V gene, CDR1 is ENHRY and CDR2 is SYGVKD. The V and J ends lost 2 bases and 0 bases, in that order; junction bases with no gene match: 6. Written as DNA, the CDR3 is TGTGCCATCAGTGAGAACGATGGGACAGGGGTGAACACTGAAGCTTTCTTT. Translated: CAISENDGTGVNTEAFF.